This is a list of T cell receptor beta chains from one sample in a study of blood T cells in healthy people across ages. Via MiXCR, TCRdb re-called the 5' RACE reads, giving one row per CDR3 protein. This sample yields 590,000 or so distinct CDR3 sequences, of which roughly 31% are seen a single time; 15% to 17% belongs to the top ten. Sequencing input: blood. These receptors were obtained from a woman aged 80 or over in good health. The CDR3 runs from the conserved cysteine through the conserved F or W. The order of the fields is clone size, V gene, D gene, J gene, CDR3 protein, CDR3 DNA. The D gene is left open where the match is weak. Clone size is not always given. Where it is, it says once, few, many or a class for expanded clones.

size: many; V: TRBV4-1; D: .; J: TRBJ1-6; CDR3: CASSQGHERSPLHF; DNA: TGCGCCAGCAGCCAAGGTCATGAGAGATCACCCCTCCACTTT
size: many; V: TRBV20-1; D: TRBD1; J: TRBJ2-7; CDR3: CSAPDRGDLISYEQYF; DNA: TGCAGTGCTCCTGACAGGGGCGATCTTATCTCCTACGAGCAGTACTTC
size: .; V: TRBV5-1; D: TRBD1; J: TRBJ1-2; CDR3: CASSVGQGLWDGYTF; DNA: TGCGCCAGCAGCGTGGGACAGGGTCTATGGGATGGCTACACCTTC
size: few; V: TRBV10-3; D: .; J: TRBJ2-7; CDR3: CAISEYEVWKSEQYF; DNA: TGTGCCATCAGTGAGTACGAGGTGTGGAAGAGCGAGCAGTACTTC
size: .; V: TRBV28; D: .; J: TRBJ2-1; CDR3: CASSLVGTPTSYNEQFF; DNA: TGTGCCAGCAGCCTCGTTGGGACACCAACATCCTACAATGAGCAGTTCTTC
size: many; V: TRBV7-2; D: TRBD1; J: TRBJ1-5; CDR3: CASRGQGIGQPQHF; DNA: TGTGCCAGCAGGGGACAGGGGATTGGTCAGCCCCAGCATTTT
size: many; V: TRBV11-1; D: .; J: TRBJ2-6; CDR3: CASSLAGVGANVLTF; DNA: TGTGCCAGCAGCTTAGCAGGGGTTGGGGCCAACGTCCTGACTTTC
size: many; V: TRBV6-6; D: .; J: TRBJ1-5; CDR3: CASSHQQGHQPQHF; DNA: TGTGCCAGCAGCCATCAACAGGGACATCAGCCCCAGCATTTT
size: .; V: TRBV10-3; D: .; J: TRBJ2-2; CDR3: CAIRDARNTGELFF; DNA: TGTGCCATCCGGGACGCCAGGAACACCGGGGAGCTGTTTTTT
size: .; V: TRBV6-1; D: TRBD1; J: TRBJ1-5; CDR3: CASSGRTGGTYSNQPQHF; DNA: TGTGCCAGCAGTGGACGGACAGGGGGGACTTATAGCAATCAGCCCCAGCATTTT
size: few; V: TRBV2; D: .; J: TRBJ1-5; CDR3: CASSKTETNQPQHF; DNA: TGTGCCAGCAGTAAGACAGAGACCAATCAGCCCCAGCATTTT
size: many; V: TRBV20-1; D: TRBD1; J: TRBJ1-2; CDR3: CSAIGQGAEGYTF; DNA: TGCAGTGCTATCGGCCAGGGGGCAGAAGGCTACACCTTC
size: once; V: TRBV7-8; D: TRBD1; J: TRBJ1-1; CDR3: CASSLVTGQGTEAFF; DNA: TGTGCCAGCAGCTTAGTGACGGGACAGGGGACTGAAGCTTTCTTT
size: many; V: TRBV4-1; D: .; J: TRBJ1-5; CDR3: CASSQDGGAVKPQHF; DNA: TGCGCCAGCAGCCAAGATGGGGGAGCTGTTAAGCCCCAGCATTTT
size: .; V: TRBV6-1; D: TRBD1; J: TRBJ2-7; CDR3: CASSGRSGQSYEQYF; DNA: TGTGCCAGCAGTGGGAGGTCGGGACAGAGTTACGAGCAGTACTTC
size: .; V: TRBV25-1; D: .; J: TRBJ1-1; CDR3: CASTPGRGDTEAFF; DNA: TGTGCCAGCACCCCCGGCAGGGGAGACACTGAAGCTTTCTTT
size: many; V: TRBV6-1; D: TRBD1; J: TRBJ2-7; CDR3: CASSAYPGQLNYEQYF; DNA: TGTGCCAGCAGTGCGTATCCGGGACAGCTGAATTACGAGCAGTACTTC
size: few; V: TRBV23-1; D: .; J: TRBJ2-1; CDR3: CASSPRGQGAPTVPPYNEQFF; DNA: TGCGCCAGCAGTCCGCGGGGGCAGGGGGCTCCGACCGTCCCCCCCTACAATGAGCAGTTCTTC
size: few; V: TRBV3-1; D: .; J: TRBJ1-5; CDR3: CASSRDGNTNQPQHF; DNA: TGTGCCAGCAGCCGGGACGGCAACACTAATCAGCCCCAGCATTTT
size: .; V: TRBV3-1; D: TRBD2; J: TRBJ2-1; CDR3: CTSRGEGPLSSYNEQFF; DNA: TGTACCAGTCGCGGGGAGGGCCCCCTTAGCTCCTACAATGAGCAGTTCTTC
size: many; V: TRBV30; D: TRBD2; J: TRBJ2-4; CDR3: CAWSVAGNLAKNIQYF; DNA: TGTGCCTGGAGTGTAGCGGGGAACCTAGCCAAAAACATTCAGTACTTC